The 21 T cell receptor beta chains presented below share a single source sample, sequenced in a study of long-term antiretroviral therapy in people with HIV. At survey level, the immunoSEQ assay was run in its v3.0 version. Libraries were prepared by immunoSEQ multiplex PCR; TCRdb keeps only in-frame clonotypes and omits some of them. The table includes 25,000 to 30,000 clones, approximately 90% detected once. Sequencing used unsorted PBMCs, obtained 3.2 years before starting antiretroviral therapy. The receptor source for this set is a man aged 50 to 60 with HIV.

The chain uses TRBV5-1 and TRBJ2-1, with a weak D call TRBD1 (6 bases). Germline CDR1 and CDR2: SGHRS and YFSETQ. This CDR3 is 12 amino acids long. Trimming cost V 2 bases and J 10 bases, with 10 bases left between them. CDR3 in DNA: TGCGCCAGCAGCTTTATGGGGGCCGAGCAGTTCTTC. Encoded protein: CASSFMGAEQFF.

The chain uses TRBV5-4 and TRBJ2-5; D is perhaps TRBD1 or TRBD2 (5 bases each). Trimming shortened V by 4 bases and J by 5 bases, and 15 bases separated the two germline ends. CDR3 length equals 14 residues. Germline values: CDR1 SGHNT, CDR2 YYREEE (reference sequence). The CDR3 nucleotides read TGTGCCAGCAGCCGGGACCACCCTACGGAGACCCAGTACTTC. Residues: CASSRDHPTETQYF.

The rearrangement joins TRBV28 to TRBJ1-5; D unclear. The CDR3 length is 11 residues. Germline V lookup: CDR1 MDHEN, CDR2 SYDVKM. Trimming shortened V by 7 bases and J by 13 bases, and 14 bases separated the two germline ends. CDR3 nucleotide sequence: TGTGCCAGCATCAAAGGGTGGCATCAGCATTTT. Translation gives CASIKGWHQHF.

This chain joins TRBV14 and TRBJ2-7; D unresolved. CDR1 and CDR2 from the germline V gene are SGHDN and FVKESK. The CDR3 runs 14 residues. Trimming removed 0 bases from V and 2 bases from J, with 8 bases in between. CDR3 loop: CASSQDSNPYEQYF. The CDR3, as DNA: TGTGCCAGCAGCCAAGACTCAAATCCCTACGAGCAGTACTTC.

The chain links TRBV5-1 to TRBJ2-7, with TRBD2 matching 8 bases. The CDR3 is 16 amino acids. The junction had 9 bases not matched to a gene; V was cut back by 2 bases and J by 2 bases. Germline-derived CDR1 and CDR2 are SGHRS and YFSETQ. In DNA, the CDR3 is TGCGCCAGCAGCTTAGCGGGGGATAGCGGGGCCTACGAGCAGTACTTC. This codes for CASSLAGDSGAYEQYF.

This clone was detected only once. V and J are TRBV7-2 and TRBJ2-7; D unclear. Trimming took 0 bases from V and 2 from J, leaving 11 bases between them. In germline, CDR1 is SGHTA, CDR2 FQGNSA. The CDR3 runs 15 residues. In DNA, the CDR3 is TGTGCCAGCAGCTTAGCTTCCCTGAGCGCCTACGAGCAGTACTTC. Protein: CASSLASLSAYEQYF.

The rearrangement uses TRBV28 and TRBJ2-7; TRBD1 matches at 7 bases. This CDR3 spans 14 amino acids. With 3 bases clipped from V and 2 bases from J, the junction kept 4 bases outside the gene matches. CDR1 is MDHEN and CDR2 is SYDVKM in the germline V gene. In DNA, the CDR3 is TGTGCCAGCAGTTTTCCCGGACAGGCCTACGAGCAGTACTTC. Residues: CASSFPGQAYEQYF.

This chain's CDR3 is CASSQIAVGTGNTGELFF. CDR3 DNA sequence: TGCGCCAGCAGTCAAATCGCTGTAGGGACAGGGAACACCGGGGAGCTGTTTTTT. The rearrangement links TRBV23-1 to TRBJ2-2; 8 bases fit TRBD1. TRBV23-1 is sorted into the ORF group, with uncertain function. This CDR3 spans 18 amino acids. Unmatched junction bases numbered 9, after V lost 2 bases and J lost 1 base.

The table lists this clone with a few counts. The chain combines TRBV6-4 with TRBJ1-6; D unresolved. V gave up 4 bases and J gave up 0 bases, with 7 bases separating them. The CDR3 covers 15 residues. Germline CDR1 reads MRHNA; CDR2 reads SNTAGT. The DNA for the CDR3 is TGTGCCAGCAGTGCCGCGAGCTCCTATAATTCACCCCTCCACTTT. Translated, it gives CASSAASSYNSPLHF.

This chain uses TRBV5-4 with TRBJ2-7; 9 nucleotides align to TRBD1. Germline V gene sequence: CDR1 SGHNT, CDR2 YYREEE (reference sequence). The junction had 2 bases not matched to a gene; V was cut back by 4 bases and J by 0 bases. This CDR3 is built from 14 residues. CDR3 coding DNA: TGTGCCAGCAGCCCGACAGGGGGCTCCTACGAGCAGTACTTC. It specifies CASSPTGGSYEQYF.

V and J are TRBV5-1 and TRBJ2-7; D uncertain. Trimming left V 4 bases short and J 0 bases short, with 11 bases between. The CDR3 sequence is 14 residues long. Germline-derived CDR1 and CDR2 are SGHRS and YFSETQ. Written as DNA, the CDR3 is TGCGCCAGCAGCGTACGCGCCGACTCCTACGAGCAGTACTTC. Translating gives CASSVRADSYEQYF.

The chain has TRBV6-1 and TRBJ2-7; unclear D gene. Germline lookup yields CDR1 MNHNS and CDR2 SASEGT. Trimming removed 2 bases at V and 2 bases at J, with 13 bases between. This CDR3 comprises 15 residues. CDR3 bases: TGTGCCAGCAGTGAATTTGGTGGGTCCACCTACGAGCAGTACTTC. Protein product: CASSEFGGSTYEQYF.

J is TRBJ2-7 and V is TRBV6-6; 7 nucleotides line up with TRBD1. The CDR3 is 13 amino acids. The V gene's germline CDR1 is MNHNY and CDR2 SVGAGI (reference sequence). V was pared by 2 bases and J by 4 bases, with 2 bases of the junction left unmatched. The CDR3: CASSYRDSYEQYF. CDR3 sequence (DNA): TGTGCCAGCAGTTACCGGGACAGTTACGAGCAGTACTTC.

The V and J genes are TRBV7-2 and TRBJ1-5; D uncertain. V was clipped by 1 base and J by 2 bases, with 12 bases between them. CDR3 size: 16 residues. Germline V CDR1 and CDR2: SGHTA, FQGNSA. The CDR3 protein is CASSLDYRVRNQPQHF. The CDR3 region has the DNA TGTGCCAGCAGCTTAGATTATAGGGTCCGCAATCAGCCCCAGCATTTT.

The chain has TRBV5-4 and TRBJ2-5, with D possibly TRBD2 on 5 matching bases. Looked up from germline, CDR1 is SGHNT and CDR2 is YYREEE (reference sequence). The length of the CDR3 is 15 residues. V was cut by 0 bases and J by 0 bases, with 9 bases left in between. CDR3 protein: CASSLERTDQETQYF. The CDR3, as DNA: TGTGCCAGCAGCTTGGAAAGGACTGACCAAGAGACCCAGTACTTC. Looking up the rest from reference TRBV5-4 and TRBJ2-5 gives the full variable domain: ETGVTQSPTHLIKTRGQQVTLRCSSQSGHNTVSWYQQALGQGPQFIFQYYREEENGRGNFPPRFSGLQFPNYSSELNVNALELDDSALYLCASSLERTDQETQYFGPGTRLLVL.

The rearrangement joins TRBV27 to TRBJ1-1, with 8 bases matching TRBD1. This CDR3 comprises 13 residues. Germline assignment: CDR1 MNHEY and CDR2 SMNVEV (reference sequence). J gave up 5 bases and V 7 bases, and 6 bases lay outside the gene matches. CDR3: CASTITGGTEAFF. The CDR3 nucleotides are TGTGCCAGCACCATCACAGGGGGTACTGAAGCTTTCTTT.

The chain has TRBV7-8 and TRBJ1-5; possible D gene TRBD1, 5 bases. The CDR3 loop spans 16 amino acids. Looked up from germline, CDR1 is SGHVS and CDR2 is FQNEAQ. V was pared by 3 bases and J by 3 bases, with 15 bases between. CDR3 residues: CASSFKTEGYNQPQHF. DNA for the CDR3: TGTGCCAGCAGCTTTAAGACAGAAGGATACAATCAGCCCCAGCATTTT.

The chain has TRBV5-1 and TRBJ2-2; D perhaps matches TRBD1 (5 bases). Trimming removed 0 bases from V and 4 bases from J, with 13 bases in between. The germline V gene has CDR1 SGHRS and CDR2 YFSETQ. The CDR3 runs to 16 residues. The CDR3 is CASSLGRDEFTGELFF. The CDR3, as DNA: TGCGCCAGCAGCTTGGGCAGGGATGAGTTCACCGGGGAGCTGTTTTTT.

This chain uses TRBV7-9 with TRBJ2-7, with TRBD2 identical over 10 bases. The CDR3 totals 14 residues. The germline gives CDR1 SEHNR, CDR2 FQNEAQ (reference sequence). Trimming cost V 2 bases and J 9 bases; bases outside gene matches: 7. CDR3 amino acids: CASSLPSGGGRQYF. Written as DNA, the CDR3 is TGTGCCAGCAGCTTACCTAGCGGGGGAGGGAGGCAGTACTTC.

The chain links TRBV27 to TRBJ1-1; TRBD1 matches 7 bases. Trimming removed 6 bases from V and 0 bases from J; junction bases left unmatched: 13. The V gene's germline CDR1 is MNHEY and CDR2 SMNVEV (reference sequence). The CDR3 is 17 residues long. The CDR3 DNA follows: TGTGCCAGCAGACCCGGAGGGACAGTACGCTTGAACACTGAAGCTTTCTTT. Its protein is CASRPGGTVRLNTEAFF.

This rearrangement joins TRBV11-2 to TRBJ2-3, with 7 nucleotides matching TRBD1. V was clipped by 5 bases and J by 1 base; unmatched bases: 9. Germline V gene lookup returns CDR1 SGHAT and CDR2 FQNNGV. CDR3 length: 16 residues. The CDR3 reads CASSLYTGDGTDTQYF. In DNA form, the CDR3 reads TGTGCCAGCAGCCTATACACAGGGGATGGCACAGATACGCAGTATTTT.